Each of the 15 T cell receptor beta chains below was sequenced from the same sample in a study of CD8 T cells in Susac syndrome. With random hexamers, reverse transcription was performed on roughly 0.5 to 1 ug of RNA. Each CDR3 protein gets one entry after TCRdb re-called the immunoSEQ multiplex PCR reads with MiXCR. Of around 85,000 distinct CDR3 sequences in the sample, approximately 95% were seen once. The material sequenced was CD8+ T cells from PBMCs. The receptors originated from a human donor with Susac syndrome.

CDR3 nucleotides: TGCAGTGCTAGGACAGGGGTAGGGTCGGATCAGCCCCAGCATTTT. This sequence encodes CSARTGVGSDQPQHF. The rearrangement joins TRBV20-1 to TRBJ1-5; 8 nucleotides line up with TRBD1. Germline CDR1 and CDR2: DFQATT and SNEGSKA (reference sequence). V lost 3 bases to trimming and J lost 5 bases; unmatched junction nucleotides: 9. This CDR3 spans 15 amino acids.

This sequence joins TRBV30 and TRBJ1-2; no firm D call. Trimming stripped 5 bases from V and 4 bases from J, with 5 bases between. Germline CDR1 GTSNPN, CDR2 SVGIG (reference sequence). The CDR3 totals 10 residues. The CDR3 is CAWGSYGYTF. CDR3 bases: TGTGCCTGGGGCAGCTATGGCTACACCTTC.

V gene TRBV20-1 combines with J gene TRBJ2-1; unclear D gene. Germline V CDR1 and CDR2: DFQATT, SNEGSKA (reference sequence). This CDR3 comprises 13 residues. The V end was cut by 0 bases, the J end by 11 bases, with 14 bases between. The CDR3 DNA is TGCAGTGCTAGAGATCGGTTCGAGACCAAGCAGTTCTTC. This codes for CSARDRFETKQFF.

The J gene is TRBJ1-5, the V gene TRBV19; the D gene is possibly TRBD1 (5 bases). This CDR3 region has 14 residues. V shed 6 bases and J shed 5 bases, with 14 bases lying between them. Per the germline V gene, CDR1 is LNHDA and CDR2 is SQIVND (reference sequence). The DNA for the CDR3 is TGTGCCAGTAGCCCGCGGGGACTCTATCAGCCCCAGCATTTT. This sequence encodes CASSPRGLYQPQHF.

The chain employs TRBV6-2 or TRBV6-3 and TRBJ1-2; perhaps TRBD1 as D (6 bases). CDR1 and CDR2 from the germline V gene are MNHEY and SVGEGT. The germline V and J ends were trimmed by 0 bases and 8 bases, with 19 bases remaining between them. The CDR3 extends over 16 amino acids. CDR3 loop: CASSYSHLQGVKGYTF. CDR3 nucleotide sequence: TGTGCCAGCAGTTACTCTCACCTACAGGGTGTGAAGGGCTACACCTTC.

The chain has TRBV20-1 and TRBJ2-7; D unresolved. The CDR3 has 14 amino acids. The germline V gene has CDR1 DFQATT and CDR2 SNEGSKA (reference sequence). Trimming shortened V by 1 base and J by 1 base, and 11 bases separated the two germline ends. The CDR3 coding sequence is TGCAGTGCTAGAGGTCAGCCCGTTTCCTACGAGCAGTACTTC. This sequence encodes CSARGQPVSYEQYF.

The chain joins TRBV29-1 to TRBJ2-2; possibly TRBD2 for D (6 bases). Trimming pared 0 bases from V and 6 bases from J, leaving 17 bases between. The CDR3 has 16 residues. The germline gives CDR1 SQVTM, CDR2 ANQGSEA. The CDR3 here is CSVEDPQTSLAGELFF. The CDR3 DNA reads TGCAGCGTTGAAGATCCCCAGACTAGTTTGGCCGGGGAGCTGTTTTTT.

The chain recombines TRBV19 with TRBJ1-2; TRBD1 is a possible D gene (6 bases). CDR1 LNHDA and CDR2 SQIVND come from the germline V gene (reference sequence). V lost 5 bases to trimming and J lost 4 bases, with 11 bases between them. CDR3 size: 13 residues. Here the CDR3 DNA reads TGTGCCAGTAGTGTCGGGACACGCTATGGCTACACCTTC. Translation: CASSVGTRYGYTF.

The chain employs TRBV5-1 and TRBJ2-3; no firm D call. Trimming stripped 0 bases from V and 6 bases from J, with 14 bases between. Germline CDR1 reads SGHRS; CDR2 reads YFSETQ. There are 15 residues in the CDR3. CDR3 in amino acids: CASSLEGQTGDTQYF. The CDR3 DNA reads TGCGCCAGCAGCTTGGAAGGGCAGACTGGGGATACGCAGTATTTT.

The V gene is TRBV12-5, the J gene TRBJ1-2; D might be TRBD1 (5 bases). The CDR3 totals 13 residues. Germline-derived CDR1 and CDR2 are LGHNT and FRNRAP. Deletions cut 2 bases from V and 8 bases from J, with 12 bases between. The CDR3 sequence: CASGLYQGLGYTF. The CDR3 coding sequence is TGTGCTAGTGGTTTGTATCAGGGACTGGGCTACACCTTC. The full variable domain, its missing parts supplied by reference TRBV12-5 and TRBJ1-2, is DARVTQTPRHKVTEMGQEVTMRCQPILGHNTVFWYRQTMMQGLELLAYFRNRAPLDDSGMPKDRFSAEMPDATLATLKIQPSEPRDSAVYFCASGLYQGLGYTFGSGTRLTVV.

The CDR3 sequence is CASRAWQQETQYF. CDR3 DNA: TGTGCCAGCAGGGCGTGGCAGCAAGAGACCCAGTACTTC. The chain combines TRBV2 with TRBJ2-5, with no clear D. The CDR3 contains 13 residues. The V end lost 6 bases, the J end lost 2 bases, and 10 bases lay between the germline ends. Germline V lookup: CDR1 SNHLY, CDR2 FYNNEI.

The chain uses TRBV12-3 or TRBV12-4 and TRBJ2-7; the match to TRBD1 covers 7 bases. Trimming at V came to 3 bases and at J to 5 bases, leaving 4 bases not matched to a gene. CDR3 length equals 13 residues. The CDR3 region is CASSLGQRNEQYF. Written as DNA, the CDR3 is TGTGCCAGCAGTTTGGGACAGCGCAACGAGCAGTACTTC.

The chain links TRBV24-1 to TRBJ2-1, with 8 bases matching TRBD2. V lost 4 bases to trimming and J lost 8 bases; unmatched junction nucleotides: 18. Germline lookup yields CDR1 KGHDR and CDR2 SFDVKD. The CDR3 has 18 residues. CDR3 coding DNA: TGTGCCACCAGTGACTCCACAGGGACCAGCGGGAGTTGGCATGAGCAGTTCTTC. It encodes CATSDSTGTSGSWHEQFF.

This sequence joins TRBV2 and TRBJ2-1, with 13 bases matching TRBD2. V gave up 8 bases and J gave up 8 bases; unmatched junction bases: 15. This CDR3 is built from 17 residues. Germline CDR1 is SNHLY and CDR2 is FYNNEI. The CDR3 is CASGYTPTSGRADEQFF. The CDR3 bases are TGTGCCAGCGGTTACACTCCCACTAGCGGGAGGGCCGATGAGCAGTTCTTC.

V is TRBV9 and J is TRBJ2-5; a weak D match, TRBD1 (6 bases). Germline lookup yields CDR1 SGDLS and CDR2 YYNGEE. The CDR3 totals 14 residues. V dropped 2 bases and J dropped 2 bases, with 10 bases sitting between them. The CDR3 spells CASSVRTAQETQYF. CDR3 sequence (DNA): TGTGCCAGCAGCGTCCGGACAGCTCAAGAGACCCAGTACTTC.